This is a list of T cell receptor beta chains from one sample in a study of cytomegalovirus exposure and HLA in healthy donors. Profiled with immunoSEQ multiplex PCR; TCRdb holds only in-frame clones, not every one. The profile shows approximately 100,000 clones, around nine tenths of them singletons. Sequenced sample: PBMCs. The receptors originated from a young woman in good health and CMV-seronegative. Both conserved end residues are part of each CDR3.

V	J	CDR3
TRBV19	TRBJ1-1	CASSIGGDTEAFF
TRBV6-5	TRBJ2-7	CASSQRGSYEQYF
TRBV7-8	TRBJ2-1	CASSAGTSGRAGYNEQFF
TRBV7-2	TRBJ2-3	CASNERGWGTDTQYF
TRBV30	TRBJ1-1	CAWSRQGNTEAFF
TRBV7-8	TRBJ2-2	CASSSYSGELFF
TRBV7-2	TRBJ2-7	CASSLGFTGSYEQYF
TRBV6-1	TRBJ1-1	CASSEEGTGGTEAFF
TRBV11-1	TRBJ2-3	CASSFAANTDTQYF
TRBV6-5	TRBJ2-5	CASSDGQGVETQYF
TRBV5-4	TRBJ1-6	CASSRGNSPLHF
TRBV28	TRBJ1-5	CASSALNRGSNQPQHF
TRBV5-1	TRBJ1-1	CASSLEGNTEAFF
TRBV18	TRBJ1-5	CASSWDRSNQPQHF
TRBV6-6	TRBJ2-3	CASRMGQGVRYTQYF
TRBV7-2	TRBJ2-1	CASSYSYNEQFF
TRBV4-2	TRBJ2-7	CASSQDSSYEQYF
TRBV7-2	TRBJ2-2	CASSLTGTSGLTNTGELFF
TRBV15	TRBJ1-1	CATSIGQLNTEAFF
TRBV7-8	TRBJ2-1	CASSQPGLAGINEQFF
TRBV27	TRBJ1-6	CASSTLSGMESPLHF
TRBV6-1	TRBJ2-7	CASSEGLASGSYEQYF
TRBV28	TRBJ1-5	CASSHALATGPSNQPQHF
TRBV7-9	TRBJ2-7	CASSLLAGSYEQYF
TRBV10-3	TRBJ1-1	CAISESTDSEAFF
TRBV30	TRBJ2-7	CAWSVIYEQYF
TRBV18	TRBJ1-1	CASSPSPRGNTEAFF
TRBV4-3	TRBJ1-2	CASSQQRNRWGYTF
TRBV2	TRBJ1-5	CASSGQGAANQPQHF
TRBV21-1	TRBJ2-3	CASSSPKGSFNGRTDTQYF
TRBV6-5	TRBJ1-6	CASSRAGQGSSPLHF
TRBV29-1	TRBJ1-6	CSVRGTGIDSPLHF
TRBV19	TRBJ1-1	CATRGGNTEAFF
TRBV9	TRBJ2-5	CASSVDEETQYF
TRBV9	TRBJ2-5	CASSSAWTGGAQTQYF
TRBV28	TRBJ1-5	CASSLSDQPQHF
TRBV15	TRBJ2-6	CATSRRQGDGANVLTF
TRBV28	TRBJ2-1	CASKVQRSNEQFF
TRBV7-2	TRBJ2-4	CASTPTGGSYIQYF
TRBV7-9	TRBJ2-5	CASSSGVRSGETQYF
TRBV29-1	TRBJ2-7	CSVVNLTYEQYF
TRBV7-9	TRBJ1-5	CASSLDGNQPQHF
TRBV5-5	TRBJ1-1	CASSSGWSEAFF
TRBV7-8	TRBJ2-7	CASSPRTGASYEQYF
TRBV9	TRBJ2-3	CASDTGEEDTQYF
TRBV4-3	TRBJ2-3	CASSQVRVPSDTQYF
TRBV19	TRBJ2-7	CASSIFASGNSYEQYF
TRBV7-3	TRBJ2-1	CASSLRGDPPGVSNEQFF